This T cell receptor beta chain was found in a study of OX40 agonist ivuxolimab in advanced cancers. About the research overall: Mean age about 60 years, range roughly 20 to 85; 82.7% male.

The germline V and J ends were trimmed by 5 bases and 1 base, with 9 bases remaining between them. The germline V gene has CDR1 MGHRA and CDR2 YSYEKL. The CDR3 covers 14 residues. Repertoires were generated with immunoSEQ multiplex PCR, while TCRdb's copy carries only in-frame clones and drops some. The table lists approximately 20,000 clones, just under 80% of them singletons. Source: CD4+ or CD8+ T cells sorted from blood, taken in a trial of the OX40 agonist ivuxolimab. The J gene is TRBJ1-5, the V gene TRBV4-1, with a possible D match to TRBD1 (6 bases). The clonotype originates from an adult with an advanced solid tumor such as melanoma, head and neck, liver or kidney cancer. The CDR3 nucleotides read TGCGCCAGCAGCTCAGGGGACAGCAATCAGCCCCAGCATTTT. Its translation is CASSSGDSNQPQHF.